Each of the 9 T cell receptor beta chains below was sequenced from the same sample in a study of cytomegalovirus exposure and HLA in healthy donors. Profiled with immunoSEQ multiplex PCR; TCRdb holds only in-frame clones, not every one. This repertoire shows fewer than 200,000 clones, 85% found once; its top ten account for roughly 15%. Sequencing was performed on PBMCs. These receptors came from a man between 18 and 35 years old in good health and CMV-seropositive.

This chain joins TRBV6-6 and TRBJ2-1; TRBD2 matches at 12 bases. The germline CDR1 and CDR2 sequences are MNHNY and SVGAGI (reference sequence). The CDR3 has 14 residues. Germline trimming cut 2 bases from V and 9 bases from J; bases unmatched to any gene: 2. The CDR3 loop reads CASSYLAGGVEQFF. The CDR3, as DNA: TGTGCCAGCAGTTACCTAGCGGGGGGGGTTGAGCAGTTCTTC.

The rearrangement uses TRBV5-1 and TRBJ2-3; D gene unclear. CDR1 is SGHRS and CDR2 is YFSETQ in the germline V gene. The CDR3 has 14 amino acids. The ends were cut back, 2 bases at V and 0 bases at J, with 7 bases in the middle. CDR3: CASSLSSSTDTQYF. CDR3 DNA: TGCGCCAGCAGCTTAAGCTCTAGCACAGATACGCAGTATTTT.

The CDR3 DNA reads as TGTGCCAGCAGGATCCGGGACTTTTCCATTCATGAGCAGTTCTTC. Amino acid sequence: CASRIRDFSIHEQFF. The V gene is TRBV7-8, the J gene TRBJ2-1; perhaps TRBD2 as D (6 bases). CDR1 and CDR2 from the germline V gene are SGHVS and FQNEAQ. CDR3 length: 15 amino acids. The V gene lost 6 bases and the J gene lost 8 bases, with 20 bases spanning the gap.

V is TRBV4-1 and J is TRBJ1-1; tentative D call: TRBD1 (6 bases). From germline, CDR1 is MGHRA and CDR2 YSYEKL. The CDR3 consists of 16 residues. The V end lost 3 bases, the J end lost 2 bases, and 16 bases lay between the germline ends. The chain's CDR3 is CASSHPEETGNTEAFF. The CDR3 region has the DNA TGCGCCAGCAGCCACCCAGAGGAGACAGGAAACACTGAAGCTTTCTTT.

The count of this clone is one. The CDR3: CASSTRQGRLSGYTF. CDR3 DNA: TGTGCCAGCAGCACCCGACAAGGCCGCCTGAGTGGCTACACCTTC. V gene TRBV7-2 combines with J gene TRBJ1-2, with D hard to call. CDR3 length: 15 amino acids. Germline lookup yields CDR1 SGHTA and CDR2 FQGNSA. V lost 5 bases and J lost 7, with 20 bases in between.

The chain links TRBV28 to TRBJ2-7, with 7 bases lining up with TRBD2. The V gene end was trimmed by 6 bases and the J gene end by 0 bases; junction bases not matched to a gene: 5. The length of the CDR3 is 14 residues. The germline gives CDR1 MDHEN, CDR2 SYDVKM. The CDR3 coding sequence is TGTGCCAGCAGGCGGGGACTAAGCTCCTACGAGCAGTACTTC. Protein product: CASRRGLSSYEQYF.

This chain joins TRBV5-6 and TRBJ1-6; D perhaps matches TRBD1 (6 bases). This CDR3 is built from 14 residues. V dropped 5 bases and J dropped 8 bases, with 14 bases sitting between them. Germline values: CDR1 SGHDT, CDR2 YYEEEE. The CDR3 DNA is TGTGCCAGCAGTGGGGGCAGTAATTATTCACCCCTCCACTTT. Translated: CASSGGSNYSPLHF. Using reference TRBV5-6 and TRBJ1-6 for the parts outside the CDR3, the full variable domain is DAGVTQSPTHLIKTRGQQVTLRCSPKSGHDTVSWYQQALGQGPQFIFQYYEEEERQRGNFPDRFSGHQFPNYSSELNVNALLLGDSALYLCASSGGSNYSPLHFGNGTRLTVT.

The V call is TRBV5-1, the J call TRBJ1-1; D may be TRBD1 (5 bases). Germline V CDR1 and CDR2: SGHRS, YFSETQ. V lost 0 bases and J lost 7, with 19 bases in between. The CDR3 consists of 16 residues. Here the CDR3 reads CASSLVGGGEEVEAFF. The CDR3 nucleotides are TGCGCCAGCAGCTTGGTCGGGGGAGGGGAAGAAGTTGAAGCTTTCTTT. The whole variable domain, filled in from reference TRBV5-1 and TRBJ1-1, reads KAGVTQTPRYLIKTRGQQVTLSCSPISGHRSVSWYQQTPGQGLQFLFEYFSETQRNKGNFPGRFSGRQFSNSRSEMNVSTLELGDSALYLCASSLVGGGEEVEAFFGQGTRLTVV.

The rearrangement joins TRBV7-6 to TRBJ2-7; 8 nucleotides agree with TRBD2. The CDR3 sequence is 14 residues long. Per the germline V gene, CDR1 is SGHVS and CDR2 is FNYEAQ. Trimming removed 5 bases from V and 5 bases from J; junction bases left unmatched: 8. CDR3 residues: CASSISGSINEQYF. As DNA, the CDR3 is TGTGCCAGCAGCATCAGCGGGAGTATCAACGAGCAGTACTTC.